This is a list of T cell receptor beta chains from one sample in a study of control samples from healthy donors and cancer patients. Method: immunoSEQ multiplex PCR; TCRdb's copy keeps in-frame clones and lacks some. The profile covers roughly 79,000 clones, with around four fifths appearing a single time and more than 13% taken by the ten largest. The sequenced sample consisted of blood. The receptor source for this set is a man in his fifties or sixties in good health. Each CDR3 is given with its conserved first and last residue. The D gene is left open where the match is weak. Clone size is stated in some rows and not others, as once, few, many or a class when expanded.

j_call	v_call	clone_size	d_call	cdr3_nt	cdr3_aa
TRBJ1-6	TRBV30	NA	NA	TGTGCCTGGAGTCCGGGACGGAATAATTCACCCCTCCACTTT	CAWSPGRNNSPLHF
TRBJ1-5	TRBV19	once	TRBD1	TGTGCCAGTAGTCCCGGACAGGGGAACAGCAATCAGCCCCAGCATTTT	CASSPGQGNSNQPQHF
TRBJ1-6	TRBV7-9	once	TRBD1	TGTGCCAGCAGCCGCCGGGACAGGGAAACCCTCCACTTT	CASSRRDRETLHF
TRBJ1-2	TRBV3-1/TRBV3-2	NA	TRBD1	TGTGCCAGCAGCCAAACAGGGGGATATGGCTACACCTTC	CASSQTGGYGYTF
TRBJ1-1	TRBV4-3	NA	NA	TGCGCCAGCAGCCAACGAAACAGGGTGGGGGATGAAGCTTTCTTT	CASSQRNRVGDEAFF
TRBJ2-3	TRBV6-4	NA	NA	TGTGCCAGCAGTGATGTCGGAGAGGCAGATACGCAGTATTTT	CASSDVGEADTQYF
TRBJ1-1	TRBV6-5	NA	NA	TGTGCCAGCAGTCGAGGCGGACAGACCACTGAAGCTTTCTTT	CASSRGGQTTEAFF
TRBJ1-5	TRBV21-1	NA	NA	TGTGCCAGCAGCAATAGCCCGACCCCCAATTTCAATCAGCCCCAGCATTTT	CASSNSPTPNFNQPQHF
TRBJ2-3	TRBV4-1	NA	TRBD2	TGCGCCAGCAGCCACCCTAGCGGGAGGACCACAGATACGCAGTATTTT	CASSHPSGRTTDTQYF
TRBJ2-3	TRBV5-1	NA	TRBD1	TGCGCCAGCAGCCAGGGGGTGGGGAGCACAGATACGCAGTATTTT	CASSQGVGSTDTQYF
TRBJ1-2	TRBV5-4	NA	NA	TGTGCCAGCAGCTTGGATGGTAAATATGGCTACACCTTC	CASSLDGKYGYTF
TRBJ2-1	TRBV12-5	NA	NA	TGTGCTAGTGGTTTCGGTTCAGCGCAGGGTGAGCAGTTCTTC	CASGFGSAQGEQFF
TRBJ2-1	TRBV3-1/TRBV3-2	NA	TRBD1	TGTGCCAGCAGCCGTCCCTGGGACAGGAAAACCTACAATGAGCAGTTCTTC	CASSRPWDRKTYNEQFF
TRBJ1-1	TRBV27	NA	NA	TGTGCCAGCATGTCTAGGGGCAGGCGGAACACTGAAGCTTTCTTT	CASMSRGRRNTEAFF
TRBJ2-3	TRBV4-1	NA	NA	TGCGCCAGCAGCCTAAGAGGGATCGAAACAGATACGCAGTATTTT	CASSLRGIETDTQYF
TRBJ2-1	TRBV6-2/TRBV6-3	NA	TRBD2	TGTGCCAGCAGCCCCGCCGGGACTAGCGTCAATGAGCAGTTCTTC	CASSPAGTSVNEQFF
TRBJ2-1	TRBV19	NA	TRBD1	TGTGCCAGTAGTATCTCCACCGACAGGGGGTGGGATGAGCAGTTCTTC	CASSISTDRGWDEQFF
TRBJ2-3	TRBV7-2	NA	NA	TGTGCCAGCAGCCTAGGGCCAGGGCGCGCAGATACGCAGTATTTT	CASSLGPGRADTQYF
TRBJ2-3	TRBV5-1	NA	NA	TGCGCCAGCAGCTTTGGTTCCGGGACTGACACAGATACGCAGTATTTT	CASSFGSGTDTDTQYF
TRBJ2-3	TRBV18	NA	TRBD2	TGTGCCAGCTCATCAAATCAGAAAGCGGGAGGACCAGATACGCAGTATTTT	CASSSNQKAGGPDTQYF
TRBJ2-3	TRBV5-6	NA	TRBD2	TGTGCCAGCAGCCCCCCCCCGTGGGCTAGCGGGATCACAGATACGCAGTATTTT	CASSPPPWASGITDTQYF
TRBJ2-3	TRBV4-2	NA	TRBD2	TGTGCCAGCAGCGTTAGCGGGAGGGAGACAGATACGCAGTATTTT	CASSVSGRETDTQYF
TRBJ1-4	TRBV5-6	NA	TRBD1	TGTGCCAGCGGAAAACAAATGGACAGGGGTGGGGAAAAACTGTTTTTT	CASGKQMDRGGEKLFF
TRBJ1-5	TRBV10-3	NA	TRBD1	TGTGCCATCAGTGTCGGGGCAGGGGGTCAGCCCCAGCATTTT	CAISVGAGGQPQHF
TRBJ2-1	TRBV7-2	NA	NA	TGTGCCAGCAGCTTAGGGGTCAGCTCCTACAATGAGCAGTTCTTC	CASSLGVSSYNEQFF
TRBJ1-1	TRBV5-6	NA	TRBD1	TGTGCCAGCAGCTTGAAGACGCGACAGGGGGCATCTGAAGCTTTCTTT	CASSLKTRQGASEAFF
TRBJ2-7	TRBV7-9	NA	NA	TGTGCCAGCAGCCGCGGACTCAACGAGCAGTACTTC	CASSRGLNEQYF
TRBJ2-7	TRBV3-1/TRBV3-2	NA	NA	TGTGCCAGCAGCCAAGGGGTAGCCTACGAGCAGTACTTC	CASSQGVAYEQYF
TRBJ2-4	TRBV28	NA	NA	TGTGCCAGCTCCGATTGGGGAGACAAAAACATTCAGTACTTC	CASSDWGDKNIQYF
TRBJ1-6	TRBV6-6	NA	TRBD1	TGTGCCAGCAGTTACCCCCCGGACAGGGCGAATTCACCCCTCCACTTT	CASSYPPDRANSPLHF
TRBJ2-5	TRBV27	NA	TRBD2	TGTGCCAGCAGTTTAGTGGGACTAGGGGAGACCCAGTACTTC	CASSLVGLGETQYF
TRBJ2-3	TRBV7-7	once	TRBD2	TGTGCCAGCAGCTTAAGCCCCCGGGCGGGAGGTAGCACAGATACGCAGTATTTT	CASSLSPRAGGSTDTQYF
TRBJ2-5	TRBV9	NA	NA	TGTGCCAGCAGCGCAGGACCAGCACAAGAGACCCAGTACTTC	CASSAGPAQETQYF
TRBJ2-7	TRBV28	NA	NA	TGTGCCAGCAGTTTCCCCGGGACTGACTACGGGCAGTACTTC	CASSFPGTDYGQYF
TRBJ1-1	TRBV2	NA	NA	TGTGCCAGCAGTGTTCTTGGGCAGGGGAACACTGAAGCTTTCTTT	CASSVLGQGNTEAFF
TRBJ1-2	TRBV4-3	NA	NA	TGCGCCAGCAGCCAATCAATATGGGGGGACTATGGCTACACCTTC	CASSQSIWGDYGYTF
TRBJ2-1	TRBV5-1	NA	NA	TGCGCCAGCAGCTTGGCTAGGCGGGACTTGCAGTTCTTC	CASSLARRDLQFF
TRBJ2-7	TRBV18	NA	NA	TGTGCCAGCTCACCACCGGGCGACGAGCAGTACTTC	CASSPPGDEQYF
TRBJ2-5	TRBV30	NA	NA	TGTGCCTGGAGTTTAGGAAAAGAGACCCAGTACTTC	CAWSLGKETQYF
TRBJ2-2	TRBV7-2	few	NA	TGTGCCAGCAGCTTCGCTCCTAGCGACACCGGGGAGCTGTTTTTT	CASSFAPSDTGELFF
TRBJ2-5	TRBV30	NA	TRBD1	TGTGCCTGGAGTAAGGGACAGGCCCCCCTACAAGAGACCCAGTACTTC	CAWSKGQAPLQETQYF
TRBJ2-7	TRBV9	NA	NA	TGTGCCAGCAGCGCGTTTGGGTTTGACGAGCAGTACTTC	CASSAFGFDEQYF
TRBJ2-7	TRBV7-9	NA	NA	TGTGCCAGCAGCTTAGACAGTGGCTACGAGCAGTACTTC	CASSLDSGYEQYF
TRBJ1-1	TRBV2	few	NA	TGTGCCAGCAGTCTAAGGGTTGTTGCTTTCTTT	CASSLRVVAFF
TRBJ1-3	TRBV4-2	many	NA	TGTGCCAGCAGCCAAGGAATACAAAGCTCTGGAAACACCATATATTTT	CASSQGIQSSGNTIYF
TRBJ2-5	TRBV3-1/TRBV3-2	NA	NA	TGTGCCAGCAGCCAACTTTCAAAGACCCAGTACTTC	CASSQLSKTQYF
TRBJ1-4	TRBV5-5	NA	TRBD1	TGTGCCAGCAGCTCCGGGACAGTCGGCGAAAAACTGTTTTTT	CASSSGTVGEKLFF
TRBJ1-4	TRBV4-1	few	NA	TGCGCCAGCAGCCAAACCCCCGGAACAAATAATGAAAAACTGTTTTTT	CASSQTPGTNNEKLFF
TRBJ1-6	TRBV7-9	few	NA	TGTGCCAGCAGCTACGGCGGCGGGCCACCCCTCCACTTT	CASSYGGGPPLHF
TRBJ2-1	TRBV10-2	NA	NA	TGCGCCAGCAACAAGTCACCCCCCCTCCAGCGGGTAATTAACAATGAGCAGTTCTTC	CASNKSPPLQRVINNEQFF
TRBJ1-5	TRBV5-1	NA	NA	TGCGCCAGCAGCTTGGAGGGGAATAGCAATCAGCCCCAGCATTTT	CASSLEGNSNQPQHF
TRBJ1-1	TRBV14	NA	NA	TGTGCCAGCAGCCAAGGCCAGGCCACCAACACTGAAGCTTTCTTT	CASSQGQATNTEAFF
TRBJ2-7	TRBV19	NA	NA	TGTGCCAGTAGTACCCGGGACGGGACCTACGAGCAGTACTTC	CASSTRDGTYEQYF
TRBJ1-2	TRBV30	NA	TRBD1	TGTGCCTGGAGTGTGGGACAGGCCTATGGCTACACCTTC	CAWSVGQAYGYTF
TRBJ1-3	TRBV19	once	NA	TGTGCCAGTAGCCAGAGCTCTGGAAACACCATATATTTT	CASSQSSGNTIYF
TRBJ1-2	TRBV28	NA	TRBD1	TGTGCCAGCAGCTCCTCCCCGGGACAGGGCCTATATGGCTACACCTTC	CASSSSPGQGLYGYTF
TRBJ2-7	TRBV30	NA	NA	TGTGCCTGGAGTAACGGCTACGAGCAGTACTTC	CAWSNGYEQYF